This TCR beta chain appears in the sequencing data of a study of cytomegalovirus exposure and HLA in healthy donors. Study information: Out of around 360 genotyped donors, about 80% belonged to the Caucasian-associated ancestry cluster.

This clone was observed a handful of times. The primer mix had 60 Vbeta and 13 Jbeta primers. TCRdb's copy holds only in-frame clones and misses some; the assay was immunoSEQ multiplex PCR. The sample consists of fewer than 180,000 clones, about three fifths of them appearing once. Material: PBMCs. The sequence was obtained from a woman aged 55-70 years in good health and CMV-seropositive.

The CDR3 sequence is CASSPRTSAQETQYF. In DNA, the CDR3 is TGTGCCAGCAGCCCTCGGACTAGCGCCCAAGAGACCCAGTACTTC. The chain recombines TRBV9 with TRBJ2-5, with TRBD2 identical over 9 bases. CDR1 and CDR2 from the germline V gene are SGDLS and YYNGEE. CDR3 size: 15 residues. After removal of 4 bases from V and 1 base from J, the junction contained 5 bases not matched to a gene. The full variable domain, in which reference TRBV9 and TRBJ2-5 provide the parts outside the CDR3, is DSGVTQTPKHLITATGQRVTLRCSPRSGDLSVYWYQQSLDQGLQFLIQYYNGEERAKGNILERFSAQQFPDLHSELNLSSLELGDSALYFCASSPRTSAQETQYFGPGTRLLVL.